A selection of T cell receptor beta chains follows, all from one sample in a study of blood T cell repertoires in COVID-19. Repertoires were generated with immunoSEQ multiplex PCR, while TCRdb's copy carries only in-frame clones and drops some. The table shows under 300,000 clones, with 88% occurring only once. Sequencing was carried out using PBMCs or T cells enriched from blood (not recorded which). The source is a woman aged 40 to 55 who had been exposed to COVID-19. The CDR3 runs from the conserved cysteine through the conserved F or W. A D gene is named only where the DNA matches it firmly. The size field is filled for only some rows; it gives once, few, many or a size class.

V	size	J	D	CDR3	DNA
TRBV10-3	-	TRBJ1-1	TRBD1	CASGTGSAEAFF	TGTGCCAGCGGGACAGGATCGGCTGAAGCTTTCTTT
TRBV28	-	TRBJ2-5	TRBD2	CASSSLITGLAQETQYF	TGTGCCAGCAGTTCGCTCATCACGGGACTAGCCCAAGAGACCCAGTACTTC
TRBV11-3	-	TRBJ2-6	-	CASSPRQGQSGANVLTF	TGTGCCAGCAGCCCCCGTCAGGGGCAGTCTGGGGCCAACGTCCTGACTTTC
TRBV27	-	TRBJ2-2	TRBD1	CASRAGTGGYTGELFF	TGTGCCAGCAGGGCCGGGACAGGGGGCTACACCGGGGAGCTGTTTTTT
TRBV27	-	TRBJ2-6	-	CASSLATVSGANVLTF	TGTGCCAGCAGCTTGGCTACAGTTTCTGGGGCCAACGTCCTGACTTTC
TRBV13	once	TRBJ2-1	-	CASSFPRTEQFF	TGTGCCAGCAGCTTCCCGCGAACTGAGCAGTTCTTC
TRBV30	-	TRBJ1-1	TRBD1	CAWSTGQGALTEAFF	TGTGCCTGGAGTACGGGACAGGGGGCTTTAACTGAAGCTTTCTTT
TRBV7-9	-	TRBJ2-5	TRBD1	CASSRDSTTQYF	TGTGCCAGCAGCCGGGACAGCACGACCCAGTACTTC
TRBV5-1	-	TRBJ1-4	TRBD1	CASSLRGQTTATNEKLFF	TGCGCCAGCAGCTTGCGGGGACAGACTACAGCAACTAATGAAAAACTGTTTTTT
TRBV18	-	TRBJ1-2	-	CASSSSLPQGNYGYTF	TGTGCCAGCTCTTCCTCTCTACCGCAGGGTAACTATGGCTACACCTTC
TRBV19	-	TRBJ1-6	-	CASRTIADHAPLHF	TGTGCCAGTAGGACTATCGCGGACCATGCGCCCCTCCACTTT
TRBV7-2	-	TRBJ1-2	TRBD1	CASSLGTGGRDGYTF	TGTGCCAGCAGCTTAGGAACAGGGGGTCGAGATGGCTACACCTTC
TRBV6-2/TRBV6-3	-	TRBJ2-7	-	CASSYSRDTKPEQYF	TGTGCCAGCAGTTATAGCCGGGACACGAAACCCGAGCAGTACTTC
TRBV7-9	-	TRBJ2-2	TRBD2	CASSALSWGGFFTGELFF	TGTGCCAGCAGCGCGTTGTCGTGGGGGGGATTTTTCACCGGGGAGCTGTTTTTT
TRBV5-4	once	TRBJ2-5	TRBD2	CASSLISGTSKTQYF	TGTGCCAGCAGCTTGATATCCGGGACTAGCAAGACCCAGTACTTC
TRBV24-1	-	TRBJ2-2	TRBD1	CATSDPNRQGNTGELFF	TGTGCCACCAGTGATCCCAACCGACAGGGCAACACCGGGGAGCTGTTTTTT
TRBV6-5	-	TRBJ1-6	-	CASSNRQNNSPLHF	TGTGCCAGCAGCAACAGACAGAATAATTCACCCCTCCACTTT
TRBV6-5	-	TRBJ2-5	-	CASNSNLGETQYF	TGTGCCAGCAATTCTAACCTTGGAGAGACCCAGTACTTC
TRBV29-1	-	TRBJ2-6	TRBD1	CSVEGTGGTGANVLTF	TGCAGCGTTGAGGGGACAGGGGGAACTGGGGCCAACGTCCTGACTTTC
TRBV5-1	once	TRBJ1-3	-	CASSSAQSSGNTIYF	TGTGCCAGCAGCTCCGCACAGAGCTCTGGAAACACCATATATTTT
TRBV5-6	-	TRBJ1-5	-	CASSSEMGGQPQHF	TGTGCCAGCAGCTCGGAGATGGGTGGTCAGCCCCAGCATTTT
TRBV2	once	TRBJ2-3	-	CASSLGAWTDTQYF	TGTGCCAGCAGTTTAGGGGCTTGGACAGATACGCAGTATTTT
TRBV3-1/TRBV3-2	-	TRBJ2-1	-	CASSQDGNEQFF	TGTGCCAGCAGCCAAGACGGCAATGAGCAGTTCTTC
TRBV2	-	TRBJ2-1	-	CASRGAGEQFF	TGTGCCAGCAGGGGGGCCGGTGAGCAGTTCTTC
TRBV14	-	TRBJ1-1	-	CASSPDRTQKTGAFF	TGTGCCAGCAGCCCAGATAGGACCCAAAAAACGGGGGCTTTCTTT
TRBV11-2	once	TRBJ2-3	-	CASSSSSVTDTQYF	TGTGCCAGCAGCTCATCTAGCGTTACAGATACGCAGTATTTT
TRBV2	-	TRBJ2-5	TRBD1	CASSGWGQNQETQYF	TGTGCCAGCAGTGGATGGGGACAGAACCAAGAGACCCAGTACTTC
TRBV19	-	TRBJ1-2	TRBD1	CATRGPGTAYGYTF	TGTGCCACCCGAGGTCCCGGGACAGCATATGGCTACACCTTC
TRBV5-4	-	TRBJ1-1	-	CASSLSRGGSRNTEAFF	TGTGCCAGCAGCTTGAGTAGGGGGGGAAGTCGGAACACTGAAGCTTTCTTT
TRBV5-6	-	TRBJ2-3	TRBD2	CASSFGRDTDTQYF	TGTGCCAGCAGCTTTGGGAGGGACACAGATACGCAGTATTTT
TRBV29-1	-	TRBJ2-1	-	CSVKAPLRKRAEQFF	TGCAGCGTTAAGGCCCCATTGCGGAAGAGGGCTGAGCAGTTCTTC
TRBV11-2	few	TRBJ1-1	-	CASSQLNTEAFF	TGTGCCAGCAGCCAATTGAACACTGAAGCTTTCTTT
TRBV24-1	-	TRBJ1-1	-	CATSGGSDTEAFF	TGTGCCACCAGCGGGGGTAGCGACACTGAAGCTTTCTTT
TRBV9	-	TRBJ2-5	-	CASSVAVGGRQETQYF	TGTGCCAGCAGCGTAGCGGTCGGGGGTCGACAAGAGACCCAGTACTTC
TRBV19	-	TRBJ1-5	TRBD1	CASRRQGSTLNTYSNQPQHF	TGTGCCAGTAGGCGACAGGGGTCAACTCTTAATACTTATAGCAATCAGCCCCAGCATTTT